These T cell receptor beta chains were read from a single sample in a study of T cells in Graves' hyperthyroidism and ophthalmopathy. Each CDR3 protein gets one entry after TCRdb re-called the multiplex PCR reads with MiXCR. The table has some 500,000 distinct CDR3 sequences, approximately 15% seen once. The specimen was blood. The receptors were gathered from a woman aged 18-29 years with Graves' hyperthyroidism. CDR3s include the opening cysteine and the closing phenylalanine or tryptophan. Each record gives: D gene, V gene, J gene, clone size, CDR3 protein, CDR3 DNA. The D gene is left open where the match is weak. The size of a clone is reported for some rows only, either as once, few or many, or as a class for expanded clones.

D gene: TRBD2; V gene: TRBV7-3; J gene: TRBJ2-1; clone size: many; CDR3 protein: CASSTPRLAHYNEQFF; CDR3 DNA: TGTGCCAGCAGCACACCGCGACTAGCGCATTACAATGAGCAGTTCTTC
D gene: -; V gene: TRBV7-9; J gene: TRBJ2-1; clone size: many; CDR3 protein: CASSLQGSYNEQFF; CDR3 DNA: TGTGCCAGCAGCTTACAGGGGTCGTACAATGAGCAGTTCTTC
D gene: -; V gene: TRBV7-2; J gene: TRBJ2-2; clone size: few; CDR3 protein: CASSLDTGNTGELFF; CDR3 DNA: TGTGCCAGCAGCTTGGACACAGGCAACACCGGGGAGCTGTTTTTT
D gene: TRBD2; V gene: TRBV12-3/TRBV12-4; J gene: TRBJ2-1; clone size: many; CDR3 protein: CASRLAGGRNEQFF; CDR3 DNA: TGTGCCAGCAGACTAGCGGGAGGTCGGAATGAGCAGTTCTTC
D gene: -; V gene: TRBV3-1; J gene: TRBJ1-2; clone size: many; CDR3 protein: CASSQGVFGYTF; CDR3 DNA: TGTGCCAGCAGCCAGGGGGTATTCGGCTACACCTTC
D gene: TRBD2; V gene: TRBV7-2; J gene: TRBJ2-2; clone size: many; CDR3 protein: CASSLVRLAGGELFF; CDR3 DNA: TGTGCCAGCAGCTTAGTACGACTAGCGGGAGGGGAGCTGTTTTTT
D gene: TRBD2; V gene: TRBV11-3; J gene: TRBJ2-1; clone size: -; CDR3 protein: CASSPISGSDEQFF; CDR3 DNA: TGTGCCAGCAGCCCAATTAGCGGGAGCGATGAGCAGTTCTTC
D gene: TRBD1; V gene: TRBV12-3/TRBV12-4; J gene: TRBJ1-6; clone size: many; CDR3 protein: CASSLGTGNSPLHF; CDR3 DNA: TGTGCCAGCAGTTTGGGGACAGGGAACTCACCCCTCCACTTT
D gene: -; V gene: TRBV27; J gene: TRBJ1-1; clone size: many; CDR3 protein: CASRERSDTEAFF; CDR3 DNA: TGTGCCAGCAGGGAGAGATCGGACACTGAAGCTTTCTTT
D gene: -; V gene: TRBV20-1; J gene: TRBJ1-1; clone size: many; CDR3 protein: CSADAGAGNTEAFF; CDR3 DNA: TGCAGTGCCGATGCAGGAGCAGGGAACACTGAAGCTTTCTTT
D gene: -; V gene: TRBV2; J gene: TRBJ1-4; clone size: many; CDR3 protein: CASLRGDEKLFF; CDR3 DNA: TGTGCCAGCTTACGGGGGGATGAAAAACTGTTTTTT
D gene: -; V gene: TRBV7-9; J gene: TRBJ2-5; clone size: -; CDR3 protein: CASSSSWRGETQYF; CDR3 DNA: TGTGCCAGCAGCTCTAGTTGGAGAGGAGAGACCCAGTACTTC
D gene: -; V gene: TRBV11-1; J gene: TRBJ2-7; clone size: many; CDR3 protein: CASSSYRDSDEQYF; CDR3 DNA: TGTGCCAGCAGCTCTTACAGGGACTCAGACGAGCAGTACTTC
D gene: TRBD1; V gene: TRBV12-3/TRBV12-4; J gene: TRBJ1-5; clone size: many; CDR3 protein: CASSMTGSGNQPQHF; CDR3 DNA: TGTGCCAGCAGCATGACAGGGTCGGGCAATCAGCCCCAGCATTTT
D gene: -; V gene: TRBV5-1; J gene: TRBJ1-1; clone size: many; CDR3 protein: CASSLRGTAWDTEAFF; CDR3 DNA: TGCGCCAGCAGCTTAAGGGGAACTGCGTGGGACACTGAAGCTTTCTTT
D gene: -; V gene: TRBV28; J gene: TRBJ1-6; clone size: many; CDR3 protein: CASSAYHGSLSYNSPLHF; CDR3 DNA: TGTGCCAGCAGTGCGTACCATGGGTCCCTCTCCTATAATTCACCCCTCCACTTT
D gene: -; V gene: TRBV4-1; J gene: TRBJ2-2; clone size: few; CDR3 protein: CASSHTLSTGELFF; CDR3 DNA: TGCGCCAGCAGCCACACCCTGTCCACCGGGGAGCTGTTTTTT
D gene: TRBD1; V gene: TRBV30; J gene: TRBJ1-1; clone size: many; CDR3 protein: CAWAGGLITEAFF; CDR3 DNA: TGTGCCTGGGCAGGGGGCTTGATCACTGAAGCTTTCTTT
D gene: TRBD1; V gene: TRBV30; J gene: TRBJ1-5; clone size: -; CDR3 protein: CAWSRSGGQPQHF; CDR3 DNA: TGTGCCTGGAGTAGGTCAGGGGGACAGCCCCAGCATTTT
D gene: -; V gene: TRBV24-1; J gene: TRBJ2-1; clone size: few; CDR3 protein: CATSDQPYNEQFF; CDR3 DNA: TGTGCCACCAGTGACCAACCTTACAATGAGCAGTTCTTC
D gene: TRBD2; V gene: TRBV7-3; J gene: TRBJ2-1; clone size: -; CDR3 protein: CASSLTVAGSEQLF; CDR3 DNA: TGTGCCAGCAGCTTAACGGTAGCGGGGAGTGAGCAGCTCTTC